These 22 T cell receptor beta chains were all obtained from the same sample, sequenced in a study of T cells in Graves' hyperthyroidism and ophthalmopathy. Template material for amplifying TCR beta CDR3 regions consisted of RNA transcripts. A set of HTBI primers served as the primers for a first-round RT-PCR of the TCR CDR3. One entry per CDR3 protein, called by TCRdb with MiXCR from the multiplex PCR reads. The data hold about 640,000 distinct CDR3 sequences, with roughly 15% observed a single time. Sequenced input: blood. The receptor set was obtained from a woman in her fifties or sixties with Graves' ophthalmopathy.

This clonotype was detected many times. The CDR3 sequence is CASSQPGQGAYNEQFF. Here the CDR3 DNA reads TGTGCCAGCAGCCAACCTGGACAGGGGGCGTACAATGAGCAGTTCTTC. The chain recombines TRBV3-1 with TRBJ2-1; TRBD1 matches 11 bases. Trimming removed 2 bases from V and 4 bases from J; junction bases left unmatched: 4. The length of the CDR3 is 16 residues. Per the germline V gene, CDR1 is LGHDT and CDR2 is YNNKEL (reference sequence).

The sample holds a few counts of this clonotype. The chain links TRBV10-3 to TRBJ2-7; D tentatively fits TRBD1 or TRBD2 (5 bases each). The germline CDR1 and CDR2 sequences are ENHRY and SYGVKD. The CDR3 extends over 16 amino acids. Trimming shortened V by 3 bases and J by 0 bases, and 15 bases separated the two germline ends. In DNA, the CDR3 is TGTGCCATCAGTGATAGTGGGGGTCAGAGCTCCTACGAGCAGTACTTC. Translating it yields CAISDSGGQSSYEQYF.

V gene TRBV14 combines with J gene TRBJ2-7; TRBD1 is a possible D gene (5 bases). The V end was cut by 1 base, the J end by 2 bases, with 9 bases between. Germline-derived CDR1 and CDR2 are SGHDN and FVKESK. CDR3 length: 14 amino acids. The CDR3 DNA reads as TGTGCCAGCAGCCAAGGGACACTCCCCTACGAGCAGTACTTC. It translates to CASSQGTLPYEQYF. Looking up the rest from reference TRBV14 and TRBJ2-7 gives the full variable domain: EAGVTQFPSHSVIEKGQTVTLRCDPISGHDNLYWYRRVMGKEIKFLLHFVKESKQDESGMPNNRFLAERTGGTYSTLKVQPAELEDSGVYFCASSQGTLPYEQYFGPGTRLTVT.

The rearrangement links TRBV14 to TRBJ2-3; no firm D call. The V gene's germline CDR1 is SGHDN and CDR2 FVKESK. This CDR3 has 16 residues. Trimming left V 3 bases short and J 1 base short, with 14 bases between. The CDR3: CASSHISGLGTDTQYF. In nucleotides, the CDR3 is TGTGCCAGCAGCCATATTTCCGGTTTAGGCACAGATACGCAGTATTTT. Based on the CDR3 plus reference TRBV14 and TRBJ2-3, the full variable domain is EAGVTQFPSHSVIEKGQTVTLRCDPISGHDNLYWYRRVMGKEIKFLLHFVKESKQDESGMPNNRFLAERTGGTYSTLKVQPAELEDSGVYFCASSHISGLGTDTQYFGPGTRLTVL.

This clonotype was recorded many times. V and J are TRBV25-1 and TRBJ2-7; TRBD2 agrees at 8 bases. Germline CDR1 is MGHDK and CDR2 is SYGVNS. V trimming: 3 bases; J trimming: 3 bases; junction bases outside the gene matches: 7. The CDR3 runs 15 residues. As DNA, the CDR3 is TGTGCCAGCAGTGAGGCGAGCGGGAGCTTCTACGAGCAGTACTTC. This gives the protein CASSEASGSFYEQYF.

This clonotype has a count of ten or more. The J gene is TRBJ2-1, the V gene TRBV7-8; 8 bases map to TRBD1. Germline CDR1 reads SGHVS; CDR2 reads FQNEAQ. V shed 10 bases and J 5 bases; nucleotides not matched to a gene: 10. The CDR3 extends over 14 amino acids. In DNA form, the CDR3 reads TGTGCCACCCGGACAGGGACTGACAACAATGAGCAGTTCTTC. Protein: CATRTGTDNNEQFF.

This clonotype was observed many times. The gene calls are TRBV7-2 and TRBJ1-2; D gene ambiguous. CDR1 is SGHTA and CDR2 is FQGNSA in the germline V gene. CDR3 length: 16 residues. V was cut by 4 bases and J by 2 bases, with 17 bases left in between. The CDR3 DNA reads as TGTGCCAGCAGCTCTAGCAGGAGGTGGCAGAACTATGGCTACACCTTC. Its translation: CASSSSRRWQNYGYTF.

This clonotype turned up a few times. This chain joins TRBV7-9 and TRBJ2-2; weak D call: TRBD1 (6 bases). V was clipped by 5 bases and J by 2 bases, with 21 bases between them. Germline CDR1 is SEHNR and CDR2 is FQNEAQ (reference sequence). The CDR3 length is 18 residues. The CDR3 bases are TGTGCCAGCAGCCCCCTCCAGGGTGGGACAATAAACACCGGGGAGCTGTTTTTT. Its translation is CASSPLQGGTINTGELFF.

This clonotype was observed a handful of times. CDR3 sequence: CASSQILGQVYEQYF. DNA for the CDR3: TGCGCCAGCAGCCAAATACTGGGACAAGTCTACGAGCAGTACTTC. This sequence joins TRBV4-3 and TRBJ2-7; tentatively, D is TRBD1 (6 bases). The CDR3 consists of 15 residues. Deletions cut 2 bases from V and 3 bases from J, with 14 bases between. Germline CDR1 LGHNA, CDR2 YSLEER.

Many counts were recorded for this clonotype. The rearrangement links TRBV10-3 to TRBJ2-7; 7 bases map to TRBD1. CDR3 length: 15 amino acids. Germline loops: CDR1 ENHRY, CDR2 SYGVKD. Trimming cost V 4 bases and J 3 bases; bases outside gene matches: 9. CDR3 residues: CAISGKGQGDYEQYF. The CDR3 DNA reads TGTGCCATCAGTGGGAAGGGGCAGGGGGACTACGAGCAGTACTTC.

This clonotype was seen many times. The chain is built from TRBV7-8 and TRBJ2-3; TRBD2 matches 7 bases. The CDR3 has 15 amino acids. The germline CDR1 and CDR2 sequences are SGHVS and FQNEAQ. V gave up 1 base and J gave up 5 bases; unmatched junction bases: 6. CDR3 region: CASSLGPSGRDTQYF. The CDR3 DNA is TGTGCCAGCAGCTTAGGTCCTAGCGGCCGAGATACGCAGTATTTT.

This clonotype appeared many times. The V and J genes are TRBV11-2 and TRBJ1-1, with unresolved D. The CDR3 is made up of 13 amino acids. Per the germline V gene, CDR1 is SGHAT and CDR2 is FQNNGV. V was cut by 2 bases and J by 5 bases, with 9 bases left in between. CDR3 residues: CASSLMLWTEAFF. Written as DNA, the CDR3 is TGTGCCAGCAGCTTAATGTTGTGGACTGAAGCTTTCTTT.

Only a few counts were recorded for this clonotype. The rearrangement joins TRBV12-5 to TRBJ1-2, with 7 bases fitting TRBD1. J lost 5 bases, V lost 1 base, and 7 bases had no gene match. From germline, CDR1 is LGHNT and CDR2 FRNRAP. The CDR3 runs to 15 residues. The CDR3 is CASGLEPGGRYGYTF. CDR3 nucleotide sequence: TGTGCTAGTGGTTTGGAGCCAGGGGGACGGTATGGCTACACCTTC.

Only a few counts were recorded for this clonotype. This chain connects TRBV6-6 to TRBJ2-3; the match to TRBD2 covers 9 bases. Germline CDR1 and CDR2: MNHNY and SVGAGI (reference sequence). This CDR3 is 18 amino acids long. V dropped 2 bases and J dropped 0; count of bases not matched to a gene: 9. CDR3 region: CASSYPTSGTSSTDTQYF. CDR3 DNA sequence: TGTGCCAGCAGTTACCCGACTAGCGGCACTTCTAGCACAGATACGCAGTATTTT.

This clonotype has ten or more counts. The V and J genes are TRBV18 and TRBJ1-5; D uncertain. The CDR3 extends over 15 amino acids. Trimming left V 6 bases short and J 3 bases short, with 15 bases between. CDR1 and CDR2 from the germline V gene are KGHSH and LQKENI. The DNA for the CDR3 is TGTGCCAGCTCCCCTGGTCGGGTCAACAATCAGCCCCAGCATTTT. Protein sequence: CASSPGRVNNQPQHF.

Only one count was recorded for this clonotype. Since a much larger clone is just one base distant, this may be a read error. CDR3 residues: CASSSTAELAGDKDTQYF. The CDR3 DNA sequence: TGTGCCAGCAGCTCGACAGCCGAACTAGCGGGAGACAAAGATACGCAGTATTTT. The chain carries TRBV7-9 and TRBJ2-3; 11 bases fit TRBD2. This CDR3 is built from 18 residues. V shed 4 bases, J shed 5 bases, and the junction held 14 bases outside the gene matches. CDR1 and CDR2 (germline): SEHNR, FQNEAQ (reference sequence).

The CDR3 region has the DNA TGCAGTGCTAGCCCCTGGTCAATTGACGGCTACACCTTC. This translates into CSASPWSIDGYTF. This chain links TRBV20-1 with TRBJ1-2; D unresolved. V lost 3 bases and J lost 8, with 16 bases in between. Germline V gene sequence: CDR1 DFQATT, CDR2 SNEGSKA (reference sequence). This CDR3 region has 13 residues.

This clonotype was counted ten times or more. This chain uses TRBV28 with TRBJ1-1; D uncertain. The CDR3 extends over 15 amino acids. Germline lookup yields CDR1 MDHEN and CDR2 SYDVKM. V lost 5 bases to trimming and J lost 0 bases, with 13 bases between them. The CDR3 region has the DNA TGTGCCAGCAGTCTCCGGGCCGCACTGAACACTGAAGCTTTCTTT. It specifies CASSLRAALNTEAFF.

The CDR3: CASSFHTGGATEAFF. The CDR3 region has the DNA TGTGCCAGCAGCTTTCACACAGGGGGCGCAACTGAAGCTTTCTTT. The chain has TRBV7-9 and TRBJ1-1, with 9 bases identical to TRBD1. V lost 3 bases and J lost 5; bases outside the gene matches: 7. The CDR3 sequence is 15 residues long. Looked up from germline, CDR1 is SEHNR and CDR2 is FQNEAQ (reference sequence).

V gene TRBV18 combines with J gene TRBJ2-7; 8 nucleotides align to TRBD2. Trimming cost V 2 bases and J 2 bases; bases outside gene matches: 5. CDR1 and CDR2 (germline): KGHSH, LQKENI. There are 15 residues in the CDR3. The CDR3 loop reads CASSPKRETTYEQYF. CDR3 in DNA: TGTGCCAGCTCACCAAAGCGGGAGACAACCTACGAGCAGTACTTC. The full variable domain, completed using reference TRBV18 and TRBJ2-7, is NAGVMQNPRHLVRRRGQEARLRCSPMKGHSHVYWYRQLPEEGLKFMVYLQKENIIDESGMPKERFSAEFPKEGPSILRIQQVVRGDSAAYFCASSPKRETTYEQYFGPGTRLTVT.

This clonotype was counted between two and nine times. The chain has TRBV5-6 and TRBJ2-7; D is perhaps TRBD1 (6 bases). The CDR3 has 14 amino acids. Germline lookup yields CDR1 SGHDT and CDR2 YYEEEE. V gave up 0 bases and J gave up 6 bases, with 13 bases separating them. CDR3 DNA: TGTGCCAGCAGCTTGGGGACCCTGGGGGCCGAGCAGTACTTC. This gives the protein CASSLGTLGAEQYF.

This clonotype was seen more than once but under ten times. CDR3 protein: CASSPEGTMNTGELFF. In nucleotides, the CDR3 is TGCGCCAGCAGCCCTGAAGGGACTATGAACACCGGGGAGCTGTTTTTT. This rearrangement joins TRBV4-1 to TRBJ2-2, with 7 bases lining up with TRBD2. CDR3 size: 16 residues. Germline loops: CDR1 MGHRA, CDR2 YSYEKL. Trimming cost V 4 bases and J 1 base; bases outside gene matches: 6.